The rows below give T cell receptor beta chains drawn from one sample of a study of CD39 and CD103 CD8 tumor-infiltrating T cells. The data were produced by immunoSEQ multiplex PCR, yet TCRdb's version contains in-frame clones alone and is incomplete. The table lists about 15,000 clones, around nine tenths of them singletons, with roughly 4.2% in the top ten. Source material: CD8+ T cells sorted from blood. The origin of the receptors is a human donor with head and neck squamous cell carcinoma. The CDR3 runs from the conserved cysteine through the conserved F or W. The D gene is left open where the match is weak. Clone size is shown for a subset of rows, as once, few, many or a class of expanded clone.

j_call: TRBJ1-1; d_call: NA; v_call: TRBV13; clone_size: few; cdr3_aa: CASSLTKLGTEAFF; cdr3_nt: TGTGCCAGCAGCCTCACGAAACTCGGAACAGAAGCTTTCTTT
j_call: TRBJ2-3; d_call: TRBD2; v_call: TRBV27; clone_size: NA; cdr3_aa: CASSTPSGGWLDTQYF; cdr3_nt: TGTGCCAGCAGTACCCCTAGCGGGGGGTGGTTAGATACGCAGTATTTT
j_call: TRBJ1-1; d_call: NA; v_call: TRBV4-1; clone_size: NA; cdr3_aa: CASSSGLGTEAFF; cdr3_nt: TGCGCCAGCAGCTCGGGCTTGGGCACTGAAGCTTTCTTT
j_call: TRBJ2-1; d_call: NA; v_call: TRBV5-5; clone_size: NA; cdr3_aa: CASSLDGGFRQFF; cdr3_nt: TGTGCCAGCAGCTTGGATGGGGGATTTAGGCAGTTCTTC
j_call: TRBJ1-3; d_call: NA; v_call: TRBV4-2; clone_size: NA; cdr3_aa: CASSQPDTYSGNTIYF; cdr3_nt: TGTGCCAGCAGCCAACCCGACACATACTCTGGAAACACCATATATTTT
j_call: TRBJ1-1; d_call: NA; v_call: TRBV15; clone_size: once; cdr3_aa: CATSDFGGDLEAFF; cdr3_nt: TGTGCCACCAGCGACTTCGGGGGGGATTTAGAAGCTTTCTTT
j_call: TRBJ2-7; d_call: NA; v_call: TRBV5-6; clone_size: NA; cdr3_aa: CASSLRARGYEQYF; cdr3_nt: TGTGCCAGCAGCCTCCGGGCCAGGGGATACGAGCAGTACTTC
j_call: TRBJ1-1; d_call: NA; v_call: TRBV6-6; clone_size: few; cdr3_aa: CASSSDSLYTEAFF; cdr3_nt: TGTGCCAGCAGTTCGGACAGCCTCTACACTGAAGCTTTCTTT
j_call: TRBJ2-5; d_call: TRBD1; v_call: TRBV5-5; clone_size: once; cdr3_aa: CASSSYGTVKETQYF; cdr3_nt: TGTGCCAGCAGCTCTTACGGGACAGTAAAAGAGACCCAGTACTTC
j_call: TRBJ2-2; d_call: NA; v_call: TRBV19; clone_size: NA; cdr3_aa: CASSWDVAGELFF; cdr3_nt: TGTGCCAGTAGTTGGGATGTAGCCGGGGAGCTGTTTTTT
j_call: TRBJ2-5; d_call: NA; v_call: TRBV7-9; clone_size: NA; cdr3_aa: CASSFRGGSETQYF; cdr3_nt: TGTGCCAGCAGCTTTCGAGGGGGGAGTGAGACCCAGTACTTC
j_call: TRBJ1-1; d_call: NA; v_call: TRBV5-1; clone_size: NA; cdr3_aa: CASSPGVMNTEAFF; cdr3_nt: TGCGCCAGCAGTCCGGGGGTCATGAACACTGAAGCTTTCTTT
j_call: TRBJ1-1; d_call: TRBD1; v_call: TRBV19; clone_size: NA; cdr3_aa: CASSMGQGLPEAFF; cdr3_nt: TGTGCCAGTAGTATGGGACAGGGTCTACCTGAAGCTTTCTTT
j_call: TRBJ1-4; d_call: TRBD1; v_call: TRBV6-1; clone_size: few; cdr3_aa: CASSEEGQGAEKLFF; cdr3_nt: TGTGCCAGCAGTGAAGAAGGACAGGGGGCGGAAAAACTGTTTTTT
j_call: TRBJ2-2; d_call: TRBD1; v_call: TRBV28; clone_size: NA; cdr3_aa: CASSLYQPTGGTGELFF; cdr3_nt: TGTGCCAGCAGTTTGTACCAACCGACAGGGGGTACCGGGGAGCTGTTTTTT
j_call: TRBJ2-1; d_call: NA; v_call: TRBV19; clone_size: NA; cdr3_aa: CASSGAGGPVYEQFF; cdr3_nt: TGTGCCAGTAGTGGGGCCGGGGGGCCCGTCTATGAGCAGTTCTTC
j_call: TRBJ2-1; d_call: TRBD2; v_call: TRBV7-9; clone_size: NA; cdr3_aa: CASSFVAGDNEQFF; cdr3_nt: TGTGCCAGCAGCTTTGTTGCGGGGGACAATGAGCAGTTCTTC
j_call: TRBJ1-2; d_call: TRBD1; v_call: TRBV5-1; clone_size: NA; cdr3_aa: CASSLRQGMDYGYTF; cdr3_nt: TGCGCCAGCAGCTTGAGACAGGGGATGGACTATGGCTACACCTTC
j_call: TRBJ1-2; d_call: NA; v_call: TRBV5-6; clone_size: NA; cdr3_aa: CASSFNNRVRDGYTF; cdr3_nt: TGTGCCAGCAGCTTCAATAACAGGGTGCGGGATGGCTACACCTTC
j_call: TRBJ2-3; d_call: NA; v_call: TRBV5-1; clone_size: NA; cdr3_aa: CASSLVGGSVDTQYF; cdr3_nt: TGCGCCAGCAGCTTGGTCGGGGGATCGGTAGATACGCAGTATTTT
j_call: TRBJ1-1; d_call: NA; v_call: TRBV19; clone_size: NA; cdr3_aa: CASSIAFRPDMNTEAFF; cdr3_nt: TGTGCCAGTAGTATAGCATTTCGGCCAGACATGAACACTGAAGCTTTCTTT
j_call: TRBJ1-5; d_call: TRBD1; v_call: TRBV28; clone_size: NA; cdr3_aa: CASHVGQGFQPQHF; cdr3_nt: TGTGCCAGCCATGTGGGACAGGGCTTTCAACCCCAGCATTTT
j_call: TRBJ1-1; d_call: NA; v_call: TRBV13; clone_size: NA; cdr3_aa: CASSLVLDPFGAFF; cdr3_nt: TGTGCCAGCAGCTTAGTTCTGGACCCCTTTGGTGCTTTCTTT
j_call: TRBJ1-5; d_call: NA; v_call: TRBV14; clone_size: NA; cdr3_aa: CASSQDDLSNQPQHF; cdr3_nt: TGTGCCAGCAGCCAAGATGACCTTAGCAATCAGCCCCAGCATTTT
j_call: TRBJ1-3; d_call: NA; v_call: TRBV28; clone_size: NA; cdr3_aa: CASSPNAYSGNTIYF; cdr3_nt: TGTGCCAGCAGCCCTAACGCCTACTCTGGAAACACCATATATTTT
j_call: TRBJ2-1; d_call: TRBD1; v_call: TRBV6-1; clone_size: once; cdr3_aa: CASSADRVSYNEQFF; cdr3_nt: TGTGCCAGCAGCGCCGACAGGGTCTCCTACAATGAGCAGTTCTTC
j_call: TRBJ1-2; d_call: NA; v_call: TRBV30; clone_size: NA; cdr3_aa: CAWSVGGGGYGYTF; cdr3_nt: TGTGCCTGGAGTGTAGGCGGGGGCGGCTATGGCTACACCTTC
j_call: TRBJ1-5; d_call: TRBD1; v_call: TRBV6-5; clone_size: NA; cdr3_aa: CASSYPGQGFNQPQHF; cdr3_nt: TGTGCCAGCAGTTACCCGGGACAGGGGTTCAATCAGCCCCAGCATTTT
j_call: TRBJ2-3; d_call: TRBD2; v_call: TRBV2; clone_size: few; cdr3_aa: CASRGVAGWADTQYF; cdr3_nt: TGTGCCAGCAGAGGGGTAGCGGGGTGGGCAGATACGCAGTATTTT
j_call: TRBJ1-2; d_call: NA; v_call: TRBV19; clone_size: NA; cdr3_aa: CASNGHQAYGYTF; cdr3_nt: TGTGCCAGTAATGGACACCAAGCTTATGGCTACACCTTC
j_call: TRBJ1-5; d_call: TRBD1; v_call: TRBV19; clone_size: NA; cdr3_aa: CASRTGDQPQHF; cdr3_nt: TGTGCCAGTCGGACAGGGGATCAGCCCCAGCATTTT
j_call: TRBJ1-5; d_call: TRBD1; v_call: TRBV30; clone_size: NA; cdr3_aa: CACDPGQGALQPQHF; cdr3_nt: TGTGCCTGCGATCCCGGACAGGGGGCATTGCAGCCCCAGCATTTT
j_call: TRBJ1-2; d_call: NA; v_call: TRBV7-9; clone_size: NA; cdr3_aa: CASSFDNNYGYTF; cdr3_nt: TGTGCCAGCAGCTTTGACAACAACTATGGCTACACCTTC
j_call: TRBJ1-3; d_call: NA; v_call: TRBV7-9; clone_size: NA; cdr3_aa: CASSSRILGSGNTIYF; cdr3_nt: TGTGCCAGCAGCTCCCGAATATTAGGCTCTGGAAACACCATATATTTT
j_call: TRBJ1-3; d_call: NA; v_call: TRBV7-9; clone_size: few; cdr3_aa: CASSSRGQDTIYF; cdr3_nt: TGTGCCAGCAGCTCCCGCGGGCAGGACACCATATATTTT
j_call: TRBJ1-1; d_call: NA; v_call: TRBV4-1; clone_size: NA; cdr3_aa: CASSQGGRVTEAFF; cdr3_nt: TGCGCCAGCAGCCAAGGTGGCAGGGTCACTGAAGCTTTCTTT
j_call: TRBJ1-6; d_call: NA; v_call: TRBV30; clone_size: few; cdr3_aa: CAWKVGASNNSPLHF; cdr3_nt: TGTGCCTGGAAGGTGGGGGCCTCTAATAATTCACCCCTCCACTTT
j_call: TRBJ2-6; d_call: TRBD1; v_call: TRBV5-1; clone_size: NA; cdr3_aa: CASSLAGTGNTPGNVLTF; cdr3_nt: TGCGCCAGCAGCTTGGCCGGGACAGGGAACACTCCGGGGAACGTCCTGACTTTC
j_call: TRBJ2-5; d_call: NA; v_call: TRBV28; clone_size: NA; cdr3_aa: CASSFGPETQYF; cdr3_nt: TGTGCCAGCAGTTTTGGGCCGGAGACCCAGTACTTC
j_call: TRBJ2-7; d_call: TRBD1; v_call: TRBV29-1; clone_size: NA; cdr3_aa: CSVEDTPGDRGQIYEQYF; cdr3_nt: TGCAGCGTTGAAGATACCCCCGGGGACAGGGGCCAAATATACGAGCAGTACTTC